The present T cell receptor beta chain was sequenced within a study of shared clonotypes between healthy human individuals. Overall study results and limits: Collection of samples was limited to blood; tissue repertoires likely differ. Sequencing depth was a factor that was expected to affect clonotype sharing among donors.

Of note for this clone: Its specificity is unknown.

Donors included only healthy HIV-negative adults lacking recent acute infections or vaccinations. Partitioning of CD4+ cells yielded a CD45RA+ naive subset and a CD45RA-negative memory subset. Trimming removed 7 bases from V and 9 bases from J; junction bases left unmatched: 11. The CDR3 runs 16 residues. The germline V gene encodes CDR1 SGHTA and CDR2 FQGNSA. Clones were read by immunoSEQ multiplex PCR, and TCRdb kept only the in-frame ones, dropping some. The sample includes around 940,000 clones, 76% seen only once; the top ten take approximately 1.5%. The sequencing input was memory CD4+ T cells sorted from blood. Described subset: CD45RA-negative fraction. The V gene is TRBV7-2, the J gene TRBJ2-1, with 14 bases matching TRBD2. This clonotype originated in a man in his late teens or twenties in good health. In DNA form, the CDR3 reads TGTGCCAGCAAACTTTCGGGACTAGCGGGAGTAGGTGAGCAGTTCTTC. As protein: CASKLSGLAGVGEQFF.